The 4 T cell receptor beta chains presented below share a single source sample, sequenced in a study of beta chain features in type 1 diabetes (dated by TCRdb to 2017 to 2018). Study-wide findings and limitations: A moderate but significant shortening of TCRB CDR3 length was observed in type 1 diabetes patients in all four CD4+ subsets.

The library was generated by the immunoSEQ multiplex PCR assay. The entire isolated RNA was reverse transcribed using the High Capacity cDNA Reverse Transcription Kit, and thus expressed TCRB transcripts were sequenced. TCRdb stores this immuneACCESS table with in-frame sequences only. Part of the clones is absent; in the studies checked, under half of the shortfall reflects unresolved V genes, and no reason is known for the rest. For this sample there are hundreds of thousands of clones; about an eighth appear just once. Less than 0.025% of the sample is taken by the ten largest. These TCRs are of unknown antigen specificity. The sample consisted of naive CD4+ T cells from blood. Sample cell subset or site, as interpreted from the label and publication: true naive CD4+ T cells. These TCRs come from a man aged 18 to 30 with type 1 diabetes.

This clone was recorded a few times. The genes are TRBV5-1 and TRBJ2-1; D uncertain. CDR1 and CDR2 (germline): SGHRS, YFSETQ. The CDR3 loop spans 15 amino acids. Trimming took 0 bases from V and 2 from J, leaving 9 bases between them. The CDR3 DNA follows: TGCGCCAGCAGCTTGGGAGGAACAACCTACAATGAGCAGTTCTTC. Protein: CASSLGGTTYNEQFF.

The chain couples TRBV6-5 to TRBJ1-1; D is uncertain. Trimming took off 6 bases at V and 5 bases at J, with 13 bases between the two ends. The CDR3 has 13 residues. The V gene's germline CDR1 is MNHEY and CDR2 SVGAGI. The CDR3 region has the DNA TGTGCCAGCAGCCTCGGTAGAGGAACTGAAGCTTTCTTT. Its translation is CASSLGRGTEAFF.

The CDR3 DNA is TGTGCCAGCAGCGTCATTGGGACAAGCATGGAGCTGTTTTTT. The encoded protein is CASSVIGTSMELFF. The V and J genes are TRBV9 and TRBJ2-2, with D possibly matching TRBD1 (6 bases). The germline CDR1 and CDR2 sequences are SGDLS and YYNGEE. V was clipped by 2 bases and J by 10 bases, with 15 bases between them. The CDR3 totals 14 residues.

Only a few counts were recorded for this clone. This chain links TRBV5-1 with TRBJ2-1; no clear D gene. Trimming pared 2 bases from V and 3 bases from J, leaving 15 bases between. Germline loops: CDR1 SGHRS, CDR2 YFSETQ. The CDR3 spans 16 residues. The CDR3 loop is CASSFSGNQNYNEQFF. The CDR3 DNA reads TGCGCCAGCAGCTTTAGTGGCAATCAGAACTACAATGAGCAGTTCTTC.